This T cell receptor (beta chain) was documented in a study of T cells expressing NK-cell markers. TCR beta cDNA was generated via 5'RACE template switching incorporating UMIs. TCRdb reanalyzed the 5' RACE reads, giving one entry per CDR3 protein sequence and no DNA. Found here are 300,000 to 500,000 distinct CDR3 sequences; the top ten clones hold around a tenth. The clonotype was recovered from a woman in her forties or fifties in good health. The sample comprised blood T cells: a sorted CD56 or NKG2C T cell subset, CD4+ or CD8+ T cells, or bulk PBMC T cells (not recorded which).

The CDR3 reads CSARGDSREQYF. The chain has TRBV20-1 and TRBJ2-7. The CDR3 spans 12 residues. Germline CDR1 DFQATT, CDR2 SNEGSKA (reference sequence).